This entry lists 27 T cell receptor beta chains sequenced from one sample in a study of CD8 T cells in Susac syndrome. Reverse transcription of about 0.45 to 1 ug RNA was performed with random hexamers. Each CDR3 protein gets one entry after TCRdb re-called the immunoSEQ multiplex PCR reads with MiXCR. In the table there are 140,000 to 150,000 distinct CDR3 sequences, 85% to 95% of which are singletons. The material sequenced was CD4+ T cells from PBMCs. Every receptor here comes from a human donor with multiple sclerosis.

The chain is built from TRBV9 and TRBJ2-2; TRBD2 matches at 11 bases. The CDR3 loop spans 16 amino acids. The germline gives CDR1 SGDLS, CDR2 YYNGEE. J was trimmed by 2 bases and V by 1 base; bases with no gene match: 1. CDR3 region: CASSVTSGGNTGELFF. The CDR3 bases are TGTGCCAGCAGCGTAACTAGCGGGGGCAACACCGGGGAGCTGTTTTTT.

This rearrangement joins TRBV7-9 to TRBJ2-2; D possibly corresponds to TRBD2 (5 bases). Germline CDR1 and CDR2: SEHNR and FQNEAQ (reference sequence). The CDR3 contains 15 residues. The V end was cut by 5 bases, the J end by 4 bases, with 14 bases between. The CDR3 region is CASSPWMGSTGELFF. For the CDR3, the DNA is TGTGCCAGCAGCCCGTGGATGGGGAGCACCGGGGAGCTGTTTTTT.

A few counts support this clonotype. V and J are TRBV7-2 and TRBJ2-5, with 10 bases fitting TRBD2. V shed 6 bases, J shed 2 bases, and the junction held 6 bases outside the gene matches. Germline-derived CDR1 and CDR2 are SGHTA and FQGNSA. This CDR3 contains 15 residues. The CDR3 sequence: CASRSGTSEQETQYF. CDR3 coding DNA: TGTGCCAGCAGGTCCGGGACTAGCGAGCAAGAGACCCAGTACTTC.

The gene calls are TRBV5-1 and TRBJ1-6, with D perhaps TRBD1 (5 bases). This CDR3 has 14 residues. The ends were cut back, 4 bases at V and 4 bases at J, with 9 bases in the middle. The germline gives CDR1 SGHRS, CDR2 YFSETQ. This chain's CDR3 is CASSTGRYNSPLHF. DNA of the CDR3: TGCGCCAGCAGCACGGGACGGTATAATTCACCCCTCCACTTT.

The chain has TRBV24-1 and TRBJ2-1, with 8 bases aligning to TRBD1. Trimming removed 7 bases from V and 11 bases from J; junction bases left unmatched: 15. Germline loops: CDR1 KGHDR, CDR2 SFDVKD. This CDR3 spans 15 amino acids. CDR3 in DNA: TGTGCCACCAGCGACCGGGACAGGTTCGATTTGCAGCAGTTCTTC. Its translation: CATSDRDRFDLQQFF.

V is TRBV19 and J is TRBJ2-5; possibly TRBD1 for D (7 bases). V was cut by 2 bases and J by 1 base, with 11 bases left in between. Germline V gene sequence: CDR1 LNHDA, CDR2 SQIVND (reference sequence). This CDR3 comprises 15 residues. The CDR3 is CASSIYRGGQETQYF. DNA for the CDR3: TGTGCCAGTAGTATATACAGGGGAGGCCAAGAGACCCAGTACTTC.

The V and J genes are TRBV4-3 and TRBJ2-7; 8 positions agree with TRBD1. Germline V gene data show CDR1 as LGHNA and CDR2 as YSLEER. Germline trimming cut 0 bases from V and 2 bases from J; bases unmatched to any gene: 9. The CDR3 has 17 residues. In DNA form, the CDR3 reads TGCGCCAGCAGCCAAGAAGTTAGGACAGGGACCCCCTACGAGCAGTACTTC. Protein product: CASSQEVRTGTPYEQYF.

The chain couples TRBV19 to TRBJ2-7; no firm D call. This CDR3 is built from 12 residues. The V and J ends lost 7 bases and 3 bases respectively, with 10 bases between them. CDR1 is LNHDA and CDR2 is SQIVND in the germline V gene (reference sequence). CDR3 sequence reads: CASTSSVYEQYF. The CDR3 region has the DNA TGTGCCAGTACTTCTTCCGTCTACGAGCAGTACTTC.

V is TRBV6-2 or TRBV6-3 and J is TRBJ2-7, with a possible D match to TRBD2 (6 bases). This CDR3 is built from 14 residues. Trimming pared 8 bases from V and 6 bases from J, leaving 20 bases between. Germline-derived CDR1 and CDR2 are MNHEY and SVGEGT. The CDR3 sequence is CASGPHGTPGEQYF. CDR3 DNA sequence: TGTGCCAGCGGCCCCCACGGGACTCCCGGCGAGCAGTACTTC.

This chain uses TRBV27 with TRBJ1-5; 7 nucleotides align to TRBD1. This CDR3 region has 15 residues. CDR1 is MNHEY and CDR2 is SMNVEV in the germline V gene (reference sequence). With 4 bases clipped from V and 2 bases from J, the junction kept 5 bases outside the gene matches. CDR3 residues: CASSSQGLGNQPQHF. CDR3 coding DNA: TGTGCCAGCAGTTCACAGGGGTTGGGCAATCAGCCCCAGCATTTT.

The rearrangement uses TRBV28 and TRBJ2-3; 12 bases match TRBD1. The germline CDR1 and CDR2 sequences are MDHEN and SYDVKM. The length of the CDR3 is 16 residues. Trimming cost V 5 bases and J 3 bases; bases outside gene matches: 6. The CDR3 spells CASSDRDRGQTDTQYF. As DNA, the CDR3 is TGTGCCAGCAGTGACCGGGACAGGGGGCAAACAGATACGCAGTATTTT.

The J gene is TRBJ2-2, the V gene TRBV20-1; no firm D call. V was cut by 4 bases and J by 4 bases, with 13 bases left in between. Germline assignment: CDR1 DFQATT and CDR2 SNEGSKA (reference sequence). The CDR3 runs to 14 residues. The CDR3: CSAKNVFITGELFF. In DNA form, the CDR3 reads TGCAGTGCTAAGAACGTGTTCATCACCGGGGAGCTGTTTTTT.

The V and J genes are TRBV29-1 and TRBJ2-7; TRBD2 is a possible D gene (6 bases). This CDR3 is built from 11 residues. In germline, CDR1 is SQVTM, CDR2 ANQGSEA. V shed 7 bases and J shed 6 bases, with 13 bases lying between them. The CDR3 is CSGAREAEQYF. CDR3 nucleotide sequence: TGCAGCGGAGCCAGGGAGGCCGAGCAGTACTTC.

The J gene is TRBJ2-3, the V gene TRBV20-1; 12 bases match TRBD2. CDR1 and CDR2 (germline): DFQATT, SNEGSKA (reference sequence). Trimming removed 6 bases from V and 2 bases from J; junction bases left unmatched: 6. The CDR3 loop spans 15 amino acids. The CDR3 DNA reads TGCAGTGCCCAACGACTAGCGGGGGCCACAGATACGCAGTATTTT. Its translation is CSAQRLAGATDTQYF.

V usage is TRBV18 and J usage is TRBJ1-1, with D possibly TRBD1 on 5 matching bases. V lost 3 bases to trimming and J lost 8 bases, with 13 bases between them. This CDR3 is built from 13 residues. Germline CDR1 reads KGHSH; CDR2 reads LQKENI. The CDR3 spells CASSPRSWGEAFF. CDR3 in DNA: TGTGCCAGCTCACCTCGTTCGTGGGGCGAAGCTTTCTTT.

The J gene is TRBJ1-1, the V gene TRBV20-1; D is possibly TRBD1 (5 bases). The germline V and J ends were trimmed by 2 bases and 4 bases, with 11 bases remaining between them. Per germline, CDR1 DFQATT and CDR2 SNEGSKA (reference sequence). This CDR3 is built from 13 residues. The CDR3 region has the DNA TGCAGTGCTAGAAGGATGGGACTCACTGAAGCTTTCTTT. Protein: CSARRMGLTEAFF.

V usage is TRBV14 and J usage is TRBJ1-2, with D hard to call. The CDR3 contains 13 residues. Trimming left V 4 bases short and J 8 bases short, with 14 bases between. The V gene's germline CDR1 is SGHDN and CDR2 FVKESK. This chain's CDR3 is CASSPSVFRGYTF. CDR3 coding DNA: TGTGCCAGCAGCCCCTCCGTCTTCCGGGGCTACACCTTC. The whole variable domain, filled in from reference TRBV14 and TRBJ1-2, reads EAGVTQFPSHSVIEKGQTVTLRCDPISGHDNLYWYRRVMGKEIKFLLHFVKESKQDESGMPNNRFLAERTGGTYSTLKVQPAELEDSGVYFCASSPSVFRGYTFGSGTRLTVV.

This chain uses TRBV3-1 with TRBJ2-3; maybe TRBD1 (6 bases). The V gene lost 0 bases and the J gene lost 1 base, with 8 bases spanning the gap. Germline V gives CDR1 LGHDT, CDR2 YNNKEL (reference sequence). The CDR3 covers 15 residues. The CDR3, as DNA: TGTGCCAGCAGCCAAGAGACAGGCGGCACAGATACGCAGTATTTT. It specifies CASSQETGGTDTQYF.

The chain carries TRBV20-1 and TRBJ2-7, with 9 positions matching TRBD2. Losses at the gene ends were 0 bases for V and 3 bases for J; bases not matched to a gene: 3. CDR3 size: 14 residues. Germline CDR1 and CDR2: DFQATT and SNEGSKA (reference sequence). CDR3 loop: CSARDSSGSYEQYF. Written as DNA, the CDR3 is TGCAGTGCTAGAGATAGTAGCGGGAGCTACGAGCAGTACTTC.

The rearrangement joins TRBV2 to TRBJ1-5, with 11 bases matching TRBD1. Germline CDR1 reads SNHLY; CDR2 reads FYNNEI. This CDR3 has 15 amino acids. V gave up 3 bases and J gave up 6 bases; unmatched junction bases: 4. The CDR3 loop reads CASSDWTGGLQPQHF. The CDR3 nucleotides are TGTGCCAGCAGTGACTGGACAGGGGGCCTTCAGCCCCAGCATTTT. The full variable domain, its missing parts supplied by reference TRBV2 and TRBJ1-5, is EPEVTQTPSHQVTQMGQEVILRCVPISNHLYFYWYRQILGQKVEFLVSFYNNEISEKSEIFDDQFSVERPDGSNFTLKIRSTKLEDSAMYFCASSDWTGGLQPQHFGDGTRLSIL.

The chain couples TRBV12-3 or TRBV12-4 to TRBJ1-1; D is undetermined. V was clipped by 8 bases and J by 0 bases, with 10 bases between them. The CDR3 runs to 13 residues. CDR3 region: CASRLKLNTEAFF. Written as DNA, the CDR3 is TGTGCCAGCCGACTCAAACTGAACACTGAAGCTTTCTTT.

The rearrangement links TRBV6-6 to TRBJ2-7; tentatively, D is TRBD1 (6 bases). CDR1 is MNHNY and CDR2 is SVGAGI in the germline V gene (reference sequence). The ends were cut back, 6 bases at V and 3 bases at J, with 12 bases in the middle. This CDR3 region has 13 residues. The chain's CDR3 is CASRSGQNYEQYF. CDR3 sequence (DNA): TGTGCCAGCAGATCTGGACAGAACTACGAGCAGTACTTC.

Written as DNA, the CDR3 is TGTGCCAGCAGCCGTGACAGGCGCTATGGCTACACCTTC. Amino acid sequence: CASSRDRRYGYTF. The V call is TRBV6-6, the J call TRBJ1-2; the D gene is possibly TRBD1 (6 bases). CDR3 length: 13 amino acids. The germline CDR1 and CDR2 sequences are MNHNY and SVGAGI (reference sequence). The germline V and J ends were trimmed by 6 bases and 4 bases, with 12 bases remaining between them.

Only one count was recorded for this clonotype. This sequence joins TRBV5-1 and TRBJ1-5; D uncertain. Germline CDR1 is SGHRS and CDR2 is YFSETQ. The CDR3 is 16 residues long. V lost 4 bases and J 7 bases, leaving 21 bases between the germline ends. The DNA of the CDR3 is TGCGCCAGCAGCCCTGTCGGTGGGGTTGACTACCAGCCCCAGCATTTT. Protein sequence: CASSPVGGVDYQPQHF.

This chain joins TRBV9 and TRBJ2-3, with D uncertain. Trimming took off 0 bases at V and 3 bases at J, with 20 bases between the two ends. Germline V gene sequence: CDR1 SGDLS, CDR2 YYNGEE. The CDR3 totals 18 residues. The CDR3 reads CASSVVRSPAPGTDTQYF. CDR3 in DNA: TGTGCCAGCAGCGTAGTTAGATCCCCCGCTCCGGGTACAGATACGCAGTATTTT.

V is TRBV14 and J is TRBJ1-1; D is undetermined. Germline CDR1 is SGHDN and CDR2 is FVKESK. CDR3 size: 14 residues. Deletions cut 1 base from V and 1 base from J, with 7 bases between. CDR3 nucleotides: TGTGCCAGCAGCCAAGCCGGGAGGAACACTGAAGCTTTCTTT. Protein sequence: CASSQAGRNTEAFF.

The chain uses TRBV6-2 or TRBV6-3 and TRBJ1-5; TRBD1 might be the D (6 bases). V was clipped by 8 bases and J by 9 bases, with 11 bases between them. Per the germline V gene, CDR1 is MNHEY and CDR2 is SVGEGT. CDR3 length equals 11 residues. CDR3 residues: CASSQGPPQHF. CDR3 coding DNA: TGTGCCAGCTCACAGGGACCGCCCCAGCATTTT.